The 3 T cell receptor beta chains listed next were all sequenced from one sample in a study of T cell repertoires in ileal Crohn's disease. Generated by immunoSEQ multiplex PCR, the TCRdb table keeps only in-frame clones and is missing some. The data hold 5,600 or so clones, with about 85% observed a single time. Sequenced sample: ileal tissue. These receptors all come from an adult with Crohn's disease.

The rearrangement links TRBV7-9 to TRBJ1-1, with a weak D call TRBD1 (6 bases). The CDR3 runs to 11 residues. Germline CDR1 SEHNR, CDR2 FQNEAQ (reference sequence). V was shortened by 5 bases and J by 7 bases, with 8 bases between the two germline ends. The CDR3 coding sequence is TGTGCCAGCAGCCAAGGGGGTGAAGCTTTCTTT. Protein: CASSQGGEAFF. Together with reference TRBV7-9 and TRBJ1-1, the CDR3 gives the full variable domain: DTGVSQNPRHKITKRGQNVTFRCDPISEHNRLYWYRQTLGQGPEFLTYFQNEAQLEKSRLLSDRFSAERPKGSFSTLEIQRTEQGDSAMYLCASSQGGEAFFGQGTRLTVV.

This clone was seen more than once but under ten times. V is TRBV5-1 and J is TRBJ2-5; the match to TRBD1 covers 8 bases. With V trimmed by 5 bases and J by 5 bases, 8 bases remained unmatched. Germline CDR1 reads SGHRS; CDR2 reads YFSETQ. The CDR3 extends over 14 amino acids. The CDR3 DNA reads as TGCGCCAGCAGACTGGGACAGGCTCGGGAGACCCAGTACTTC. It specifies CASRLGQARETQYF. Variable domain in full (rest from reference TRBV5-1 and TRBJ2-5): KAGVTQTPRYLIKTRGQQVTLSCSPISGHRSVSWYQQTPGQGLQFLFEYFSETQRNKGNFPGRFSGRQFSNSRSEMNVSTLELGDSALYLCASRLGQARETQYFGPGTRLLVL.

V is TRBV18 and J is TRBJ2-7; TRBD2 matches 8 bases. J lost 2 bases, V lost 4 bases, and 4 bases had no gene match. CDR1 and CDR2 (germline): KGHSH, LQKENI. This CDR3 is 14 amino acids long. The CDR3 nucleotides are TGTGCCAGCTCACTCCAGCGGGGGCCCTACGAGCAGTACTTC. Its protein is CASSLQRGPYEQYF.